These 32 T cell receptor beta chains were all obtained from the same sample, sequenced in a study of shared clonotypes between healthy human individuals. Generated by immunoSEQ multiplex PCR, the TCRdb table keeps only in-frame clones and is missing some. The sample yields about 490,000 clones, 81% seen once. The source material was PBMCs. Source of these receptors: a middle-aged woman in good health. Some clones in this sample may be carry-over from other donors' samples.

The DNA for the CDR3 is TGTGCCAGCAGCTTAGGGGACAGAAGAAACTATGGCTACACCTTC. This codes for CASSLGDRRNYGYTF. The chain has TRBV7-9 and TRBJ1-2; 7 nucleotides agree with TRBD1. CDR1 is SEHNR, CDR2 FQNEAQ, per germline (reference sequence). J lost 2 bases, V lost 1 base, and 4 bases had no gene match. This CDR3 is 15 amino acids long. Supplemented by reference TRBV7-9 and TRBJ1-2, the full variable domain reads DTGVSQNPRHKITKRGQNVTFRCDPISEHNRLYWYRQTLGQGPEFLTYFQNEAQLEKSRLLSDRFSAERPKGSFSTLEIQRTEQGDSAMYLCASSLGDRRNYGYTFGSGTRLTVV.

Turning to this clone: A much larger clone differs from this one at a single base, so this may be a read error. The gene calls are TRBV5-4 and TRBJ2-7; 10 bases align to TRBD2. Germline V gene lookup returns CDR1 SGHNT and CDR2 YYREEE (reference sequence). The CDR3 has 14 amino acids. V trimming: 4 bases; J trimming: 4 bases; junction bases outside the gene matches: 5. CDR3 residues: CASSPASGSYEQYF. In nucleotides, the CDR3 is TGTGCCAGCAGCCCAGCTAGCGGGAGTTACGAGCAGTACTTC.

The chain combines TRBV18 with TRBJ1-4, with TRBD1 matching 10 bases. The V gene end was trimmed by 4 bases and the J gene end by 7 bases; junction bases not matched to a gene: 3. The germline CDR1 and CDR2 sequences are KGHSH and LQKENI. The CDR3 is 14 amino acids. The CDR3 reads CASSLDRGGEKLFF. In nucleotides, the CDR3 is TGTGCCAGCTCACTGGACAGGGGGGGTGAAAAACTGTTTTTT.

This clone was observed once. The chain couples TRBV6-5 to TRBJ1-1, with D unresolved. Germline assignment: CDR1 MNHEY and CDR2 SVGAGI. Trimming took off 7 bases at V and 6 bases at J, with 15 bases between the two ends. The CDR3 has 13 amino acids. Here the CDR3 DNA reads TGTGCCAGCACCCCCAGAGCAAGGGCTGAAGCTTTCTTT. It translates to CASTPRARAEAFF.

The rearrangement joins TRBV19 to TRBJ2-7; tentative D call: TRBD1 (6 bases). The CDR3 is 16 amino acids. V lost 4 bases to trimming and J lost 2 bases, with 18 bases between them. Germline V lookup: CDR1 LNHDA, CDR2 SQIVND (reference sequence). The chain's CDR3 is CASSTIQGHLPYEQYF. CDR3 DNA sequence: TGTGCCAGTAGTACGATACAGGGTCATCTTCCCTACGAGCAGTACTTC.

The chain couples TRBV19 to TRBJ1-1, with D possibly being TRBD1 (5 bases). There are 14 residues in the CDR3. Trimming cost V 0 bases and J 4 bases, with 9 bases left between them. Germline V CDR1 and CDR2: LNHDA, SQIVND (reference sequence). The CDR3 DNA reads TGTGCCAGTAGTATAGAGGCCCAGGGCACTGAAGCTTTCTTT. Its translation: CASSIEAQGTEAFF.

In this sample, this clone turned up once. The CDR3 DNA follows: TGTGCCAGCAGCGCCCAACCCTACGAGCAGTACTTC. The encoded protein is CASSAQPYEQYF. V usage is TRBV9 and J usage is TRBJ2-7; D gene unclear. V lost 3 bases and J lost 2, with 6 bases in between. CDR3 size: 12 residues. Germline-derived CDR1 and CDR2 are SGDLS and YYNGEE.

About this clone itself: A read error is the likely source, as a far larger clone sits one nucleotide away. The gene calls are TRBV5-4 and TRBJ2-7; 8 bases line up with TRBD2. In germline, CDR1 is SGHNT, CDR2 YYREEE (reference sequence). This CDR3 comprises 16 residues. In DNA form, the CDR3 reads TGTGACAGCAGCCCCCTCCCGGGTGCGGGAGGCGACGAGCAGTACTTC. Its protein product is CDSSPLPGAGGDEQYF.

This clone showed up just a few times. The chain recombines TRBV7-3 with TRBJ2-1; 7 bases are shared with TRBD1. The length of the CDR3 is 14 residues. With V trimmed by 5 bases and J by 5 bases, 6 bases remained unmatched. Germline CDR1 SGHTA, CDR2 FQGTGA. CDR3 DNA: TGTGCCAGCAGCCCGATCGGACAGGACAATGAGCAGTTCTTC. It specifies CASSPIGQDNEQFF.

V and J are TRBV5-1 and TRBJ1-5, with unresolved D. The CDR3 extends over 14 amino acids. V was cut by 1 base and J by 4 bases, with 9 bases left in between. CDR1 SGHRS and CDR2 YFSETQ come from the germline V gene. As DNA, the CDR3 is TGCGCCAGCAGCTTGCTCGGCCAGAATCAGCCCCAGCATTTT. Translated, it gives CASSLLGQNQPQHF.

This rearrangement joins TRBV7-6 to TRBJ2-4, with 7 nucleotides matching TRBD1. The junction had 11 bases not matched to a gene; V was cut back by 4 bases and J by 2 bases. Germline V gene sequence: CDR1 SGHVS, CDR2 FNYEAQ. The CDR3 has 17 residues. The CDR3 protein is CASSSTAKGATKNIQYF. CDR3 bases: TGTGCCAGCAGCTCCACCGCGAAGGGGGCGACCAAAAACATTCAGTACTTC.

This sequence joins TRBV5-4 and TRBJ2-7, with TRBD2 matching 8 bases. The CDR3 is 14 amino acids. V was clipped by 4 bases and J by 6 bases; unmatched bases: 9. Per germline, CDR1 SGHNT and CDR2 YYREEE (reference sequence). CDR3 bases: TGTGCCAGCAGCCCAAGCGGGAGCTATTCCGAGCAGTACTTC. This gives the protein CASSPSGSYSEQYF. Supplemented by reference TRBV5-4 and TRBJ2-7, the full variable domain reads ETGVTQSPTHLIKTRGQQVTLRCSSQSGHNTVSWYQQALGQGPQFIFQYYREEENGRGNFPPRFSGLQFPNYSSELNVNALELDDSALYLCASSPSGSYSEQYFGPGTRLTVT.

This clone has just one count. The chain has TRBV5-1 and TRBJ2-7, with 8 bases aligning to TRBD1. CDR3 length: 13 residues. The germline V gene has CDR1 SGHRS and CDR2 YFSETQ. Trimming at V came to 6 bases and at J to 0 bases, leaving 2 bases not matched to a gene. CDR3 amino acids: CASTRGPSYEQYF. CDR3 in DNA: TGCGCCAGCACCAGGGGGCCCTCCTACGAGCAGTACTTC.

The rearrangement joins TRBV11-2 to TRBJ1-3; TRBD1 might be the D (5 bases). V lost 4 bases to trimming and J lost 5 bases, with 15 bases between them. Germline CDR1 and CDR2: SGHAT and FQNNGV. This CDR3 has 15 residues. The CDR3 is CASSSPRDGRNTIYF. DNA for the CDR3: TGTGCCAGCAGCTCGCCCCGGGACGGGAGAAACACCATATATTTT. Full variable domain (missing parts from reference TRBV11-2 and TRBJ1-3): EAGVAQSPRYKIIEKRQSVAFWCNPISGHATLYWYQQILGQGPKLLIQFQNNGVVDDSQLPKDRFSAERLKGVDSTLKIQPAKLEDSAVYLCASSSPRDGRNTIYFGEGSWLTVV.

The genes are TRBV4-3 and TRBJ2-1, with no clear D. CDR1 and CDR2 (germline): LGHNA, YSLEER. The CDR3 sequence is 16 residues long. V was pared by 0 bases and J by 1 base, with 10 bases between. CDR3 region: CASSQDRRQSYNEQFF. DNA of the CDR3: TGCGCCAGCAGCCAAGACCGGCGGCAGTCCTACAATGAGCAGTTCTTC.

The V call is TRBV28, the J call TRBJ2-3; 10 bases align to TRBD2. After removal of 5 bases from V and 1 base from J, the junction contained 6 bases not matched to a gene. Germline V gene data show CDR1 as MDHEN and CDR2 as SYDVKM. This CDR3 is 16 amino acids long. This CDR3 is CASSPGTSERTDTQYF. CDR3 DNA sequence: TGTGCCAGCAGTCCCGGGACTAGCGAACGCACAGATACGCAGTATTTT. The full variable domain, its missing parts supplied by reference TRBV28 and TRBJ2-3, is DVKVTQSSRYLVKRTGEKVFLECVQDMDHENMFWYRQDPGLGLRLIYFSYDVKMKEKGDIPEGYSVSREKKERFSLILESASTNQTSMYLCASSPGTSERTDTQYFGPGTRLTVL.

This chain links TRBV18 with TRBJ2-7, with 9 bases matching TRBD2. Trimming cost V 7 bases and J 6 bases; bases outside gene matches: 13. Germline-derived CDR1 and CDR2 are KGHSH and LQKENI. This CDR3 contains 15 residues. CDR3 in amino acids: CASLPPSGARGEQYF. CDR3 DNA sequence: TGTGCCAGCTTACCCCCTAGCGGGGCGAGAGGCGAGCAGTACTTC. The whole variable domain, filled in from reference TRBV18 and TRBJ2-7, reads NAGVMQNPRHLVRRRGQEARLRCSPMKGHSHVYWYRQLPEEGLKFMVYLQKENIIDESGMPKERFSAEFPKEGPSILRIQQVVRGDSAAYFCASLPPSGARGEQYFGPGTRLTVT.

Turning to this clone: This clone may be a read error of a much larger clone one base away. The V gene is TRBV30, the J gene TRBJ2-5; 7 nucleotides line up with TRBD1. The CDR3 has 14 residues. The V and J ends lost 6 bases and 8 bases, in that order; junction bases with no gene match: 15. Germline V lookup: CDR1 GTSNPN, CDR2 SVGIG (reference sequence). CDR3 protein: CACTTGDAKRTQYF. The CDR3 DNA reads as TGTGCCTGTACCACAGGGGACGCCAAGAGAACCCAGTACTTC.

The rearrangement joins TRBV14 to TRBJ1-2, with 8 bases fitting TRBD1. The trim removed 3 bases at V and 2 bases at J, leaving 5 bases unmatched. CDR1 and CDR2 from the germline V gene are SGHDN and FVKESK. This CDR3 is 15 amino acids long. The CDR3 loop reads CASSQDREANYGYTF. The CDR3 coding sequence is TGTGCCAGCAGCCAGGACAGGGAGGCCAACTATGGCTACACCTTC.

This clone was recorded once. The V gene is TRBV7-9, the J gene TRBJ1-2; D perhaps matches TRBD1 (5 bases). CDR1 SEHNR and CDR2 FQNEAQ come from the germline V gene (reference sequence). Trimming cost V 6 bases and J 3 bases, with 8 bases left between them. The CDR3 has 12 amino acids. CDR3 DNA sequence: TGTGCCAGCAGTGGGGGGGACTATGGCTACACCTTC. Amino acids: CASSGGDYGYTF.

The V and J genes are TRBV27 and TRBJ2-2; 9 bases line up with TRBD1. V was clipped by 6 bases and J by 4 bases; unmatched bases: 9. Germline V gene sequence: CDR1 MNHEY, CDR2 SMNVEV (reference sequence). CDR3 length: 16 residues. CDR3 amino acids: CASSHRDRVFTGELFF. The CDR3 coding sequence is TGTGCCAGCAGCCACCGGGACAGGGTTTTCACCGGGGAGCTGTTTTTT.

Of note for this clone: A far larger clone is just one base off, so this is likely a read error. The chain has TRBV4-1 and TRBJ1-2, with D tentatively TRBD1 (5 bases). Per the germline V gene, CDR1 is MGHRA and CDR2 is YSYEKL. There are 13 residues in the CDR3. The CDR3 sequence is CASTRMGGTGCTF. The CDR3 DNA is TGCGCCAGCACCCGTATGGGGGGTACTGGCTGCACCTTC.

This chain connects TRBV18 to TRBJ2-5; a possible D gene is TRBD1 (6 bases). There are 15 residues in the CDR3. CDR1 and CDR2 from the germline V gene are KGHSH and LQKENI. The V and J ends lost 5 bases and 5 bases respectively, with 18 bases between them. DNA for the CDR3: TGTGCCAGCTCATCCGAAGGGGGTAGTCGGGAGACCCAGTACTTC. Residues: CASSSEGGSRETQYF.

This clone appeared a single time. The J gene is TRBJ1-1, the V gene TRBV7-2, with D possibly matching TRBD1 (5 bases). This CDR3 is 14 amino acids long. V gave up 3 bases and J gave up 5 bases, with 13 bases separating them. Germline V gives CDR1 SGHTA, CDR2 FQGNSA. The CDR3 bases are TGTGCCAGCAGCTTGAGCGGGGGTAGTACTGAAGCTTTCTTT. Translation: CASSLSGGSTEAFF.

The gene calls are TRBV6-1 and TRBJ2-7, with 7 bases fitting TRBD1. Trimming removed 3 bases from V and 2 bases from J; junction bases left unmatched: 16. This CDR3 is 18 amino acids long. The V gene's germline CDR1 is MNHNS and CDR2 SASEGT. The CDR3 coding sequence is TGTGCCAGCAGTGATATAATCACCTGGACAGGAAGAACCTACGAGCAGTACTTC. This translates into CASSDIITWTGRTYEQYF.

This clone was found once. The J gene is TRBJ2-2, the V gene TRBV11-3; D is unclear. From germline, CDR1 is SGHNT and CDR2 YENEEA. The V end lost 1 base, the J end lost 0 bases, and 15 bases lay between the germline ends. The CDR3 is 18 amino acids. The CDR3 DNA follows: TGTGCCAGCAGCTTAGCGCAGGATTTTCCACCGAACACCGGGGAGCTGTTTTTT. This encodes CASSLAQDFPPNTGELFF.

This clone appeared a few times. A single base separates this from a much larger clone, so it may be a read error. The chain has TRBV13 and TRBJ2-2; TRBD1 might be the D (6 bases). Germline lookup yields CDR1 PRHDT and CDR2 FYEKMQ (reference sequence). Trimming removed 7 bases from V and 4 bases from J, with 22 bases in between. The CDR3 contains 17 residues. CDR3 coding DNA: TGTGCCAGCATTGGGGGAAAGGACAGTTCGAGCACCGGGGAGCTGTTTTTT. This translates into CASIGGKDSSSTGELFF.

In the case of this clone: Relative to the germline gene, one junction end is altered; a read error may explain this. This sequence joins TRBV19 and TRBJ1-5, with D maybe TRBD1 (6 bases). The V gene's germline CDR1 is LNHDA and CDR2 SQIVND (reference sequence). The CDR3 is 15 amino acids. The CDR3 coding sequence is TGCGCCCGAACGAGGACAGTTGAGAGCAATCAGCACCAGCATTTT. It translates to CARTRTVESNQHQHF.

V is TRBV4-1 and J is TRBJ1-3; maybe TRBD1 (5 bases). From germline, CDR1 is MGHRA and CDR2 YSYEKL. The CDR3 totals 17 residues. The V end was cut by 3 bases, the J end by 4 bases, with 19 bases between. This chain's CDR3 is CASSQLPVGVSGNTIYF. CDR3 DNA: TGCGCCAGCAGCCAGCTCCCTGTGGGGGTCTCAGGAAACACCATATATTTT.

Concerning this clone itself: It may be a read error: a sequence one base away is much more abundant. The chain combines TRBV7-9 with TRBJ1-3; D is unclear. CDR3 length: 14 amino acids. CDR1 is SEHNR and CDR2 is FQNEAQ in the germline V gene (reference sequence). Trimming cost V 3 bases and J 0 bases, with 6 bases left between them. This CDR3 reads CASSFDPSGNTIYF. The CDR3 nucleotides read TGTGCCAGCAGCTTCGACCCCTCTGGAAACACCATATATTTT.

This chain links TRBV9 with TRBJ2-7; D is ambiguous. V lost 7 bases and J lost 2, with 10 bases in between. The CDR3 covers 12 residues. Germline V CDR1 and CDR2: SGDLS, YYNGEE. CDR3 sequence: CASLRLTYEQYF. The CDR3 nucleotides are TGTGCCAGCTTACGTCTCACCTACGAGCAGTACTTC.

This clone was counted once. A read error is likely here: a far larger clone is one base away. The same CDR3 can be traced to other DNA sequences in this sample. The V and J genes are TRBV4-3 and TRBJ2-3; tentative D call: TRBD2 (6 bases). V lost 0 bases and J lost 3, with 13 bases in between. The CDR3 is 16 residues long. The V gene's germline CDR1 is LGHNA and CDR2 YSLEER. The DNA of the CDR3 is TGCGCCAGCAGCCAAGATGGAGGGCTGAGGACAGATACGCAGTATTTT. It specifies CASSQDGGLRTDTQYF.